The clone carrying this T cell receptor beta chain was observed many times. Its antigen is as yet unknown. This entry is derived from a study of regulatory T cells in long-lasting Graves disease. General study points: New patients shared fewer public clonotypes (approximately 1,000) than persistent patients did (roughly 2,500). What was studied was peripheral blood only, and not thyroid tissue.

Construction of TCR beta libraries relied on iRepertoire HTBI primers and on Arm-PCR targeting CDR3 regions. TCRdb reanalysed the multiplex PCR reads using MiXCR and keeps one entry per CDR3 protein. The data show about 470,000 distinct CDR3 sequences, under 25% seen once. The CDR3 has 14 residues. Trimming pared 4 bases from V and 6 bases from J, leaving 16 bases between. Time point meaning: persistent/refractory GD, antithyroid drugs over 5 years with positive TRAb. From PBMCs, RNA was extracted and then used to make the TCR library. This clonotype originated in a female donor with Graves disease. Sequences were derived from peripheral blood mononuclear cells (PBMCs), sampled when the disease was refractory, from a patient treated with antithyroid drugs. The chain has TRBV12-3 or TRBV12-4 and TRBJ2-7; D may be TRBD1 (7 bases). This CDR3 reads CASSWRDSESEQYF. The CDR3 DNA reads TGTGCCAGCAGTTGGCGGGACAGTGAAAGCGAGCAGTACTTC.